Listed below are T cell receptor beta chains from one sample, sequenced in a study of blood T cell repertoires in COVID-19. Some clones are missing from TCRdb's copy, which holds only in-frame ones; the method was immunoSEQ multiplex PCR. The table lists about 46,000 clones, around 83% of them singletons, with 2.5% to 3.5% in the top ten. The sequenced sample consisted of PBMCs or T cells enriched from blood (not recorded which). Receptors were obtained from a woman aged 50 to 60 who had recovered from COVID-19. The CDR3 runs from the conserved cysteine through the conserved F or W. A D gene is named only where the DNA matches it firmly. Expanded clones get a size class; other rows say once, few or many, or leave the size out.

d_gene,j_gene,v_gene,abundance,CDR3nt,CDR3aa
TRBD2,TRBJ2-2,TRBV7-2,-,TGTGCCAGCAACCTTAGCGGGAGAAACACCGGGGAGCTGTTTTTT,CASNLSGRNTGELFF
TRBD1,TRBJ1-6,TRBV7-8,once,TGTGCCAGCAGCTTAGCAGACAGGGGGCTCTTCAATTCACCCCTCCACTTT,CASSLADRGLFNSPLHF
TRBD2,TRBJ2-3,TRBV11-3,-,TGTGCCAGCAGCTTAGGTGGGACTAGCGGGGGGGCAGATACGCAGTATTTT,CASSLGGTSGGADTQYF
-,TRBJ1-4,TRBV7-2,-,TGTGCCAGCAGCTTAGGAAGCAGGGGATTGCCAGGGGAAAAACTGTTTTTT,CASSLGSRGLPGEKLFF
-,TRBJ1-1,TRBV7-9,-,TGTGCCAGCAGGGTGGGGGCATCGGAGACTGAAGCTTTCTTT,CASRVGASETEAFF
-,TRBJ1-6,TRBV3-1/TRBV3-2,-,TGTGCCAGCAGCCGACTCACGCAGTACTGGTGTTCACCCCTCCACTTT,CASSRLTQYWCSPLHF
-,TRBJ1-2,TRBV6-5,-,-,CASSSSVYGYTF
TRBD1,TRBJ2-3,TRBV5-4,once,TGTGCCAGCAGCTTGGGGGGACAGGGCACAGATACGCAGTATTTT,CASSLGGQGTDTQYF
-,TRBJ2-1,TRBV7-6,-,TGTGCCAGCAGCTTTAAATTAGCGCAAAGCTCCTACAATGAGCAGTTCTTC,CASSFKLAQSSYNEQFF
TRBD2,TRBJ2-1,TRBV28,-,TGTGCCAGCAGTCCGGCTAGGGCGGGAGCGTCGGATGAGCAGTTCTTC,CASSPARAGASDEQFF
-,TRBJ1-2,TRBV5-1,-,TGCGCCAGCAGCTTGGCGGACGGGGCTAACTATGGCTACACCTTC,CASSLADGANYGYTF
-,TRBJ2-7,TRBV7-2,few,TGTGCCAGCAGCTTAGACGCGGGTATCTACGAGCAGTACTTC,CASSLDAGIYEQYF
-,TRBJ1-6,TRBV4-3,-,TGCGCCAGCAGCCAAGGCGGCGTTCGGTCACCCCTCCACTTT,CASSQGGVRSPLHF
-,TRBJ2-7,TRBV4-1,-,TGCGCCAGCAGCCAATATAACAGGGCTTCCTACGAGCAGTACTTC,CASSQYNRASYEQYF
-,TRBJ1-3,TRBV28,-,TGTGCCAGCAGTTCACAGGGCCCTGGAAACACCATATATTTT,CASSSQGPGNTIYF
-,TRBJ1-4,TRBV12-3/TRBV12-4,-,TGTGCCAGCAGTCTTGGACAGCGCGGAAAACTGTTTTTT,CASSLGQRGKLFF
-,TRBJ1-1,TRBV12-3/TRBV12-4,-,TGTGCCAGCAGTTTCACGGGGGGCGGTGAAGCTTTCTTT,CASSFTGGGEAFF
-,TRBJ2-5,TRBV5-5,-,TGTGCCAGCAAACCCGCGGGGGAGACCCAGTACTTC,CASKPAGETQYF
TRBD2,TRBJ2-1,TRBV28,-,TGTGCCAGCAGTTCAGCTAGCGGGGGGGTCAAGTTCTTC,CASSSASGGVKFF
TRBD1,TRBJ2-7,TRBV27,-,TGTGCCAGCAGTCTTGCCAAGGGGACAGGGGGCGATGAGCAGTACTTC,CASSLAKGTGGDEQYF
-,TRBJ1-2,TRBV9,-,TGTGCCAGCAGTCGGGGGGGTAACTATGGCTACACCTTC,CASSRGGNYGYTF
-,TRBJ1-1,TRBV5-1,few,TGCGCCAGCAGCTTGGGTCCGTGGAGTAGCGCTGAAGCTTTCTTT,CASSLGPWSSAEAFF
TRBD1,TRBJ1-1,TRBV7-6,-,TGTGCCAGCAGCCCCCCGGGACAGGAGAAGAACACTGAAGCTTTCTTT,CASSPPGQEKNTEAFF
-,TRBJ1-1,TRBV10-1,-,TGCGCCACAAGTGAATATTTCACTGAAGCTTTCTTT,CATSEYFTEAFF
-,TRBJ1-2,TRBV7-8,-,TGTGCCAGCAGTATACAGGAGTGGAGTAGGGGCTACACCTTC,CASSIQEWSRGYTF
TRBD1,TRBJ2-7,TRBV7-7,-,TGTGCCAGCAGCCCCGGGACAGACTACGAGCAGTACTTC,CASSPGTDYEQYF
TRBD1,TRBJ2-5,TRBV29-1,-,TGCAGCGTTCTCGGACAGGGGGAGACCCAGTACTTC,CSVLGQGETQYF
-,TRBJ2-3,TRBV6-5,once,TGTGCCAGCAGCCCCCCGGTCGGGGATACGCAGTATTTT,CASSPPVGDTQYF
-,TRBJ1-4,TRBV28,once,TGTGCCAGCAGCGACGGGATACGACTGTTTTTT,CASSDGIRLFF
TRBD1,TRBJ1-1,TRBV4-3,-,TGCGCCAGCAGCCAAGATTTGGGGGACAGGGGGAACACTGAAGCTTTCTTT,CASSQDLGDRGNTEAFF
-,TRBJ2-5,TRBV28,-,TGTGCCAGCAGTTCCCTATCTAGGGAGACCCAGTACTTC,CASSSLSRETQYF
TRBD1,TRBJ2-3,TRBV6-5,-,TGTGCCACCACCGGGACAGGGGGGTATACGCAGTATTTT,CATTGTGGYTQYF
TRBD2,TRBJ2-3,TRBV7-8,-,TGTGCCAGCAGCCGAGGTAGCGGGACTAGGACAGATACGCAGTATTTT,CASSRGSGTRTDTQYF
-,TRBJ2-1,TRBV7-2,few,TGTGCCAGCAGCTCCCAGGGTCCGTTGGACAATGAGCAGTTCTTC,CASSSQGPLDNEQFF
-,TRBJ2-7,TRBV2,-,TGTGCCAGCAGGGGGACATTCTCCTACGAGCAGTACTTC,CASRGTFSYEQYF
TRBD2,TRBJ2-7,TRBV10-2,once,TGCGCCACGCGTCTAGCGGTCCCCACCTACGAGCAGTACTTC,CATRLAVPTYEQYF